This T cell receptor beta chain is drawn from a study of blood T cell repertoires in COVID-19. The overall study: The analysed material was cDNA or gDNA that came from T cells, B-cell-depleted T cells, or PBMCs.

The V segment lost 2 bases and the J segment 6 bases; nucleotides outside the gene matches: 4. This CDR3 has 16 residues. Germline V gene sequence: CDR1 MNHEY, CDR2 SVGEGT. Recruited during active infection, patients (from Seattle) were subsequently followed longitudinally. Assay used: immunoSEQ multiplex PCR; TCRdb lists only in-frame clones, some missing. The sample consists of under 350,000 clones, around 92% of them appearing once. The clonotype was recovered from a woman in her twenties or thirties with COVID-19, enrolled during active disease. The V and J genes are TRBV6-2 or TRBV6-3 and TRBJ2-1; 13 nucleotides match TRBD2. The sample was peripheral blood. The CDR3, as DNA: TGTGCCAGCAGTTACACACTAGCGGGGGGGCTCAATGAGCAGTTCTTC. Protein product: CASSYTLAGGLNEQFF.